The sequence of this T cell receptor (beta chain) was determined in a study of T cell repertoires and Cas9 in healthy adults. Data came from immunoSEQ multiplex PCR; TCRdb stores just in-frame clones and leaves some out. The sample has about 14,000 clones, roughly nine tenths seen once. Germline V lookup: CDR1 SGHNT, CDR2 YENEEA. The ends were cut back, 3 bases at V and 0 bases at J, with 17 bases in the middle. This CDR3 has 17 residues. The specimen sequenced was Tregs (CD4+, CD25+, CD127-, CD137-, CD154-) from PBMCs; culture status not recorded. This receptor was obtained from a human donor in good health. The chain has TRBV11-3 and TRBJ1-1; D gene ambiguous. This CDR3 is CASSFEGGGGMNTEAFF. The CDR3 nucleotides read TGTGCCAGCAGCTTCGAGGGAGGTGGAGGTATGAACACTGAAGCTTTCTTT. The variable domain in full, with the rest retrieved from reference TRBV11-3 and TRBJ1-1, is EAGVVQSPRYKIIEKKQPVAFWCNPISGHNTLYWYLQNLGQGPELLIRYENEEAVDDSQLPKDRFSAERLKGVDSTLKIQPAELGDSAVYLCASSFEGGGGMNTEAFFGQGTRLTVV.